These 19 T cell receptor beta chains came from one sample sequenced in a study of response to subunit inactivated influenza vaccine. One entry per CDR3 protein, called by TCRdb with MiXCR from the RT-PCR reads. The sample shows over 650,000 distinct CDR3 sequences, 15% to 20% of them seen only once. This material consisted of PBMCs from blood, taken 5 to 6 days after vaccination. These receptors were taken from a man aged 50 to 59 who received an inactivated influenza vaccine.

V is TRBV10-3 and J is TRBJ2-1; D unclear. This CDR3 has 14 amino acids. Per the germline V gene, CDR1 is ENHRY and CDR2 is SYGVKD. V dropped 5 bases and J dropped 5 bases, with 13 bases sitting between them. CDR3 residues: CAISLDQAHNEQFF. CDR3 coding DNA: TGTGCCATCAGTTTAGATCAGGCCCACAATGAGCAGTTCTTC.

The V call is TRBV7-3, the J call TRBJ1-4; the match to TRBD1 covers 8 bases. V lost 3 bases, J lost 10 bases, and 10 bases stayed unmatched. The germline V gene has CDR1 SGHTA and CDR2 FQGTGA. The CDR3 is made up of 15 amino acids. The CDR3 DNA follows: TGTGCCAGCAGCTTGGGAGCAGGGGGCGACGGAAAACTGTTTTTT. This sequence encodes CASSLGAGGDGKLFF.

This clonotype was recorded a few times. This chain uses TRBV19 with TRBJ1-2, with D possibly being TRBD1 (5 bases). Per germline, CDR1 LNHDA and CDR2 SQIVND (reference sequence). The CDR3 sequence is 17 residues long. The V end lost 4 bases, the J end lost 7 bases, and 25 bases lay between the germline ends. The CDR3 region has the DNA TGTGCCAGTAGTAAGATTAAACCCACCGGGACTTCGGGTGGCTACACCTTC. Its protein product is CASSKIKPTGTSGGYTF. Full variable domain (outside the CDR3, taken from reference TRBV19 and TRBJ1-2): DGGITQSPKYLFRKEGQNVTLSCEQNLNHDAMYWYRQDPGQGLRLIYYSQIVNDFQKGDIAEGYSVSREKKESFPLTVTSAQKNPTAFYLCASSKIKPTGTSGGYTFGSGTRLTVV.

CDR3 coding DNA: TGCAGCGTTTCTGTACGGACAGGGGGCACTGAAGCTTTCTTT. Translation: CSVSVRTGGTEAFF. V is TRBV29-1 and J is TRBJ1-1; TRBD1 matches 10 bases. The CDR3 loop spans 14 amino acids. Germline loops: CDR1 SQVTM, CDR2 ANQGSEA. V lost 5 bases and J lost 4; bases outside the gene matches: 7.

This chain connects TRBV12-3 or TRBV12-4 to TRBJ2-1; D possibly uses TRBD1 or TRBD2 (5 bases each). CDR3 length: 13 residues. Trimming took off 5 bases at V and 8 bases at J, with 13 bases between the two ends. The CDR3 region is CASSPRELHEQFF. As DNA, the CDR3 is TGTGCCAGCAGTCCCAGGGAGTTGCATGAGCAGTTCTTC.

CDR3 sequence (DNA): TGTGCCAGCAGACACCCGGGGGCCTACGAGCAGTACTTC. Its protein is CASRHPGAYEQYF. The chain is built from TRBV21-1 and TRBJ2-7; the D segment call TRBD1 is taken from the table without a DNA check. TRBV21-1 is noted as a pseudogene. The CDR3 has 13 amino acids.

CDR3 region: CASSVRGQEYGYTF. In DNA, the CDR3 is TGTGCCAGCAGTGTAAGGGGACAGGAATATGGCTACACCTTC. The chain recombines TRBV27 with TRBJ1-2, with 8 bases matching TRBD1. With 5 bases clipped from V and 5 bases from J, the junction kept 7 bases outside the gene matches. Germline V gene sequence: CDR1 MNHEY, CDR2 SMNVEV (reference sequence). This CDR3 is built from 14 residues.

This clonotype has just a few counts. This rearrangement joins TRBV10-3 to TRBJ2-3, with D hard to call. The CDR3 covers 12 residues. Germline V CDR1 and CDR2: ENHRY, SYGVKD. V lost 7 bases and J 3 bases, leaving 8 bases between the germline ends. The CDR3, as DNA: TGTGCCATCAACTCAGAGACAGATACGCAGTATTTT. Its translation is CAINSETDTQYF.

The J gene is TRBJ2-1, the V gene TRBV12-3 or TRBV12-4; the D gene could be TRBD1 or TRBD2 (5 bases each). Trimming took off 1 base at V and 9 bases at J, with 10 bases between the two ends. The CDR3 spans 13 residues. Written as DNA, the CDR3 is TGTGCCAGCAGTTTAGTTCTTGGGGGTGAGCAGTTCTTC. It translates to CASSLVLGGEQFF.

V usage is TRBV6-2 or TRBV6-3 and J usage is TRBJ2-7; possible D gene TRBD1, 5 bases. Germline values: CDR1 MNHEY, CDR2 SVGEGT. CDR3 length: 14 residues. V lost 8 bases and J lost 2, with 16 bases in between. The CDR3 DNA follows: TGTGCCAGCGCGTCCGGACAACTCCCCTACGAGCAGTACTTC. Its protein is CASASGQLPYEQYF.

This clonotype showed up just a few times. The chain recombines TRBV20-1 with TRBJ2-2; D unclear. This CDR3 comprises 10 residues. Germline values: CDR1 DFQATT, CDR2 SNEGSKA (reference sequence). Between the trimmed V and J ends, which lost 6 bases and 4 bases, there was a span of 3 bases. The CDR3 nucleotides are TGCAGTGCCTTCACCGGGGAGCTGTTTTTT. Translating gives CSAFTGELFF.

This clonotype was counted at least ten times. The chain joins TRBV7-2 to TRBJ2-5; the match to TRBD1 covers 12 bases. V shed 3 bases and J 4 bases; nucleotides not matched to a gene: 3. The germline V gene has CDR1 SGHTA and CDR2 FQGNSA. The CDR3 is 15 residues long. DNA for the CDR3: TGTGCCAGCAGCTTGGGACAGGGGGCAGGAGAGACCCAGTACTTC. Translation: CASSLGQGAGETQYF.

The V and J genes are TRBV5-1 and TRBJ2-3; 10 nucleotides agree with TRBD2. This CDR3 spans 16 amino acids. With V trimmed by 3 bases and J by 3 bases, 7 bases remained unmatched. CDR1 is SGHRS, CDR2 YFSETQ, per germline. CDR3: CASSSIAGGSTDTQYF. The CDR3 nucleotides read TGCGCCAGCAGCTCAATAGCGGGGGGATCAACAGATACGCAGTATTTT.

The chain is built from TRBV5-1 and TRBJ2-3; tentative D call: TRBD2 (6 bases). The ends were cut back, 0 bases at V and 1 base at J, with 9 bases in the middle. Germline CDR1 is SGHRS and CDR2 is YFSETQ. The CDR3 is made up of 15 amino acids. The CDR3 sequence: CASSLVSSGTDTQYF. DNA of the CDR3: TGCGCCAGCAGCTTGGTATCTAGCGGCACAGATACGCAGTATTTT.

The chain recombines TRBV14 with TRBJ2-1; TRBD2 matches 7 bases. The CDR3 length is 18 residues. Germline CDR1 SGHDN, CDR2 FVKESK. Trimming cost V 1 base and J 4 bases; bases outside gene matches: 13. The CDR3 spells CASSQGEASGFIYNEQFF. The CDR3 DNA reads as TGTGCCAGCAGCCAAGGTGAGGCTAGCGGATTTATATACAATGAGCAGTTCTTC.

V and J are TRBV20-1 and TRBJ2-2; tentatively, D is TRBD1 or TRBD2 (6 bases each). With 1 base removed from V and 5 bases from J, the gap between germline ends came to 14 bases. Germline lookup yields CDR1 DFQATT and CDR2 SNEGSKA (reference sequence). CDR3 length equals 15 residues. CDR3 sequence: CSARGGGLRTGELFF. The CDR3 DNA follows: TGCAGTGCTAGAGGAGGGGGGCTTCGAACCGGGGAGCTGTTTTTT.

This clonotype showed up just a few times. The V and J genes are TRBV24-1 and TRBJ2-5; TRBD2 agrees at 9 bases. Germline V gives CDR1 KGHDR, CDR2 SFDVKD. Unmatched junction bases numbered 4, after V lost 4 bases and J lost 2 bases. CDR3 size: 15 residues. The CDR3 bases are TGTGCCACCAGTGACAAGGGACTAGCTCAAGAGACCCAGTACTTC. Translating gives CATSDKGLAQETQYF.

The chain carries TRBV10-3 and TRBJ2-7; 7 bases fit TRBD1. The CDR3 runs to 13 residues. From germline, CDR1 is ENHRY and CDR2 SYGVKD. With 6 bases clipped from V and 7 bases from J, the junction kept 9 bases outside the gene matches. CDR3 protein: CAIRQGDLWEQYF. CDR3 bases: TGTGCCATCAGGCAGGGGGACCTTTGGGAGCAGTACTTC.

J is TRBJ2-7 and V is TRBV20-1, with D uncertain. The germline V and J ends were trimmed by 3 bases and 3 bases, with 15 bases remaining between them. CDR3 length: 14 amino acids. Germline-derived CDR1 and CDR2 are DFQATT and SNEGSKA (reference sequence). The CDR3 loop reads CSARGNGMGYEQYF. The CDR3 DNA reads TGCAGTGCTAGGGGGAATGGAATGGGCTACGAGCAGTACTTC.